This TCR beta chain was sequenced during a study of identical twins. In the case of this clonotype: Antigen: not known.

Study-wide results and limits: Cord blood beta clonotypes that were abundant carried fewer insertions, and memory repertoires showed no such trend.

TCRdb recomputed calls from the 5' RACE reads with MiXCR, one row per CDR3 protein. Of around 1.7 million distinct CDR3 sequences in the sample, around 33% are singletons; the top ten hold about 0.27%. Germline CDR1 is SGHAT and CDR2 is FQDESV (reference sequence). This CDR3 contains 16 residues. Trimming removed 5 bases from V and 1 base from J; junction bases left unmatched: 5. The sequence was collected from a newborn girl in good health. The chain combines TRBV11-1 with TRBJ2-2; 9 positions match TRBD1. Specimen: cord blood. CDR3 sequence: CASSDPGQGNTGELFF. The CDR3 DNA is TGTGCCAGCAGCGATCCGGGACAGGGGAACACCGGGGAGCTGTTTTTT.